The 32 T cell receptor beta chains in this list originate from one sample, sequenced in a study of PD-1 blockade in classical Hodgkin lymphoma. Stated time point: cycle 4 day 1 (C4D1), after 6 weeks of nivolumab. Each patient experienced a relapse that followed autologous stem cell transplantation, and brentuximab vedotin exposure varied. Isolation of CD4+ T cells from thawed PBMCs was performed by magnetic negative selection. TCRdb's table, derived via immunoSEQ multiplex PCR, lists solely in-frame clones and lacks some. Altogether about 21,000 clones are present, around 74% being singletons, with the ten largest covering around 1.3%. The sequenced sample was CD4+ T cells from blood, obtained before the fourth cycle of nivolumab. These receptors all stem from a human donor with classical Hodgkin lymphoma.

This sequence joins TRBV30 and TRBJ2-7; D not certain. Trimming pared 0 bases from V and 0 bases from J, leaving 6 bases between. The CDR3 is made up of 13 amino acids. Germline V CDR1 and CDR2: GTSNPN, SVGIG (reference sequence). CDR3 loop: CAWSVGSSYEQYF. As DNA, the CDR3 is TGTGCCTGGAGTGTAGGTAGCTCCTACGAGCAGTACTTC.

The chain is built from TRBV7-9 and TRBJ1-1; possible D gene TRBD1, 5 bases. The CDR3 is made up of 15 amino acids. CDR1 SEHNR and CDR2 FQNEAQ come from the germline V gene (reference sequence). V lost 5 bases and J lost 2, with 15 bases in between. This CDR3 is CASSTGTSINTEAFF. The CDR3 DNA follows: TGTGCCAGCAGCACCGGGACTTCTATCAACACTGAAGCTTTCTTT.

This chain connects TRBV10-3 to TRBJ1-4; TRBD1 agrees at 8 bases. Germline lookup yields CDR1 ENHRY and CDR2 SYGVKD. The J segment lost 7 bases and the V segment lost 2 bases, leaving 6 bases of the junction unmatched. The length of the CDR3 is 15 residues. The CDR3 DNA sequence: TGTGCCATCAGTGAGCTACAGGGGGAGGGTGAAAAACTGTTTTTT. This gives the protein CAISELQGEGEKLFF.

CDR3 residues: CASSLQRGSYNEQFF. CDR3 bases: TGTGCCAGCAGTTTACAGCGGGGCTCCTACAATGAGCAGTTCTTC. The chain carries TRBV28 and TRBJ2-1; 7 bases are shared with TRBD2. The ends lost 2 bases at V and 0 bases at J; junction bases unmatched: 1. Germline V gene data show CDR1 as MDHEN and CDR2 as SYDVKM. This CDR3 has 15 residues.

The rearrangement joins TRBV7-8 to TRBJ1-2; 7 bases line up with TRBD1. The V segment lost 5 bases and the J segment 9 bases; nucleotides outside the gene matches: 9. The CDR3 loop spans 13 amino acids. CDR1 and CDR2 (germline): SGHVS, FQNEAQ. The CDR3 region has the DNA TGTGCCAGCAGCCTATCCGACAGGGCAAGCTACACCTTC. Protein: CASSLSDRASYTF.

The chain employs TRBV29-1 and TRBJ1-3; D gene unclear. The CDR3 is made up of 13 amino acids. Between the trimmed V and J ends, which lost 6 bases and 4 bases, there was a span of 13 bases. Germline V gene data show CDR1 as SQVTM and CDR2 as ANQGSEA. CDR3 DNA: TGCAGCGTGGACCAGCAACTAGGAAACACCATATATTTT. Translating it yields CSVDQQLGNTIYF.

The genes are TRBV6-5 and TRBJ1-6; 7 bases map to TRBD1. The CDR3 spans 12 residues. Germline CDR1 is MNHEY and CDR2 is SVGAGI. V was clipped by 5 bases and J by 12 bases; unmatched bases: 4. This chain's CDR3 is CASSDRVRPLHF. The CDR3 coding sequence is TGTGCCAGCAGTGACAGGGTTCGACCCCTCCACTTT.

The rearrangement joins TRBV2 to TRBJ2-7; 7 bases line up with TRBD1. This CDR3 region has 14 residues. With V trimmed by 9 bases and J by 4 bases, 12 bases remained unmatched. CDR1 and CDR2 from the germline V gene are SNHLY and FYNNEI. The CDR3 protein is CASQRRGIEYEQYF. Written as DNA, the CDR3 is TGTGCCAGTCAACGCAGGGGGATTGAGTACGAGCAGTACTTC.

The rearrangement joins TRBV11-2 to TRBJ1-4, with D unclear. The CDR3 has 15 residues. The V gene's germline CDR1 is SGHAT and CDR2 FQNNGV. The ends were cut back, 5 bases at V and 4 bases at J, with 14 bases in the middle. The CDR3 is CASSTRNSHNEKLFF. Written as DNA, the CDR3 is TGTGCCAGCAGCACTCGAAACAGCCATAATGAAAAACTGTTTTTT.

The V gene is TRBV9, the J gene TRBJ2-1; no clear D gene. The CDR3 length is 13 residues. CDR1 is SGDLS and CDR2 is YYNGEE in the germline V gene. V was trimmed by 3 bases and J by 1 base, leaving 5 bases between them. CDR3 in DNA: TGTGCCAGCAGCGCGAGGTCCTACAATGAGCAGTTCTTC. Protein: CASSARSYNEQFF.

This clone has only a few counts. This chain links TRBV4-2 with TRBJ1-6, with unresolved D. Germline V gives CDR1 LGHNA, CDR2 YNFKEQ. V was shortened by 1 base and J by 7 bases, with 14 bases between the two germline ends. CDR3 length equals 16 residues. CDR3 residues: CASSQAASGKNSPLHF. CDR3 sequence (DNA): TGTGCCAGCAGCCAAGCCGCCTCTGGGAAGAATTCACCCCTCCACTTT.

The chain recombines TRBV28 with TRBJ2-1; D perhaps matches TRBD1 (5 bases). V gave up 6 bases and J gave up 0 bases, with 12 bases separating them. The CDR3 totals 15 residues. Per the germline V gene, CDR1 is MDHEN and CDR2 is SYDVKM. CDR3 region: CASRDRQISYNEQFF. DNA of the CDR3: TGTGCCAGCAGGGACCGACAGATCTCCTACAATGAGCAGTTCTTC. Using reference TRBV28 and TRBJ2-1 for the parts outside the CDR3, the full variable domain is DVKVTQSSRYLVKRTGEKVFLECVQDMDHENMFWYRQDPGLGLRLIYFSYDVKMKEKGDIPEGYSVSREKKERFSLILESASTNQTSMYLCASRDRQISYNEQFFGPGTRLTVL.

This clone was observed a few times. The V and J genes are TRBV7-9 and TRBJ1-1, with D uncertain. Per germline, CDR1 SEHNR and CDR2 FQNEAQ (reference sequence). The CDR3 runs to 13 residues. Trimming took off 3 bases at V and 4 bases at J, with 9 bases between the two ends. CDR3 amino acids: CASSLVKGTEAFF. The CDR3 nucleotides are TGTGCCAGCAGCTTGGTAAAAGGCACTGAAGCTTTCTTT. Combining the CDR3 with reference TRBV7-9 and TRBJ1-1 gives the whole variable domain DTGVSQNPRHKITKRGQNVTFRCDPISEHNRLYWYRQTLGQGPEFLTYFQNEAQLEKSRLLSDRFSAERPKGSFSTLEIQRTEQGDSAMYLCASSLVKGTEAFFGQGTRLTVV.

This rearrangement joins TRBV5-1 to TRBJ1-4; 9 bases line up with TRBD1. CDR3 length: 15 residues. CDR1 and CDR2 (germline): SGHRS, YFSETQ. V gave up 4 bases and J gave up 10 bases; unmatched junction bases: 11. CDR3 DNA: TGCGCCAGCAGCCAACGGACAGGGGATTTCGCAAAACTGTTTTTT. Its translation is CASSQRTGDFAKLFF. The full variable domain, completed using reference TRBV5-1 and TRBJ1-4, is KAGVTQTPRYLIKTRGQQVTLSCSPISGHRSVSWYQQTPGQGLQFLFEYFSETQRNKGNFPGRFSGRQFSNSRSEMNVSTLELGDSALYLCASSQRTGDFAKLFFGSGTQLSVL.

V is TRBV5-5 and J is TRBJ2-2; TRBD1 matches at 8 bases. With 5 bases clipped from V and 7 bases from J, the junction kept 4 bases outside the gene matches. Germline V CDR1 and CDR2: SGHKS, YYEKEE (reference sequence). This CDR3 region has 13 residues. CDR3 loop: CASRRTGIGELFF. The CDR3 coding sequence is TGTGCCAGCAGAAGGACAGGGATCGGGGAGCTGTTTTTT.

CDR3 nucleotide sequence: TGTGCCAGTAGCACTAGTAGGGGCGAGGAAAAACTGTTTTTT. Amino acid sequence: CASSTSRGEEKLFF. V usage is TRBV19 and J usage is TRBJ1-4, with D perhaps matching TRBD1 (5 bases). CDR1 LNHDA and CDR2 SQIVND come from the germline V gene (reference sequence). The V end lost 6 bases, the J end lost 8 bases, and 16 bases lay between the germline ends. The CDR3 is 14 residues long.

CDR3 DNA sequence: TGTGCCTGGAGTGTACTTGGGACGAGGAATGAGCAGTTCTTC. Protein sequence: CAWSVLGTRNEQFF. The V gene is TRBV30, the J gene TRBJ2-1; the D call may be TRBD1 or TRBD2 (5 bases each). Germline V CDR1 and CDR2: GTSNPN, SVGIG (reference sequence). The V gene lost 0 bases and the J gene lost 7 bases, with 13 bases spanning the gap. The CDR3 has 14 residues.

This clone turned up a few times. The V gene is TRBV6-4, the J gene TRBJ2-1; D is perhaps TRBD1 (6 bases). CDR1 MRHNA and CDR2 SNTAGT come from the germline V gene. The CDR3 is made up of 16 amino acids. Between the trimmed V and J ends, which lost 5 bases and 0 bases, there was a span of 14 bases. The CDR3 region is CASSMRGSSSYNEQFF. For the CDR3, the DNA is TGTGCCAGCAGTATGAGGGGGTCTAGCTCCTACAATGAGCAGTTCTTC.

This clone appeared once. V gene TRBV5-1 combines with J gene TRBJ2-6, with D perhaps assigned TRBD1 or TRBD2 (5 bases each). Germline CDR1 reads SGHRS; CDR2 reads YFSETQ. This CDR3 contains 17 residues. V gave up 2 bases and J gave up 1 base, with 13 bases separating them. The CDR3 region has the DNA TGCGCCAGCAGCTTCGGGGCGTATAGGTCTGGGGCCAACGTCCTGACTTTC. Protein: CASSFGAYRSGANVLTF.

The table lists this clone with a few counts. This chain connects TRBV14 to TRBJ1-1; D uncertain. The V and J ends lost 0 bases and 6 bases respectively, with 8 bases between them. The CDR3 totals 13 residues. CDR1 SGHDN and CDR2 FVKESK come from the germline V gene. The chain's CDR3 is CASSQDLDSEAFF. In nucleotides, the CDR3 is TGTGCCAGCAGCCAAGATTTAGACTCTGAAGCTTTCTTT.

This chain links TRBV4-2 with TRBJ2-7, with 8 bases fitting TRBD1. Germline V gene sequence: CDR1 LGHNA, CDR2 YNFKEQ. J gave up 2 bases and V 4 bases, and 4 bases lay outside the gene matches. The CDR3 extends over 14 amino acids. The CDR3 loop reads CASSREDRAYEQYF. CDR3 DNA sequence: TGTGCCAGCAGCCGAGAGGACAGGGCCTACGAGCAGTACTTC.

This clone was seen more than once but under ten times. CDR3 protein: CASSKRGRTVDYGYTF. The CDR3 bases are TGTGCCAGCAGCAAAAGGGGGCGGACAGTCGATTATGGCTACACCTTC. The chain recombines TRBV21-1 with TRBJ1-2; no check of the table's D call, TRBD1, against the DNA was made. TRBV21-1 is classified as a pseudogene. The CDR3 is made up of 16 amino acids.

The chain carries TRBV4-3 and TRBJ2-7, with TRBD1 identical over 10 bases. This CDR3 region has 15 residues. CDR1 LGHNA and CDR2 YSLEER come from the germline V gene. V trimming: 3 bases; J trimming: 5 bases; junction bases outside the gene matches: 7. CDR3 DNA: TGCGCCAGCAGCCATGGGACAGGGGCCTTTAACGAGCAGTACTTC. Translating gives CASSHGTGAFNEQYF.

V is TRBV11-2 and J is TRBJ2-3; D not resolved. The V end lost 5 bases, the J end lost 6 bases, and 12 bases lay between the germline ends. The CDR3 length is 13 residues. Germline CDR1 and CDR2: SGHAT and FQNNGV. Here the CDR3 DNA reads TGTGCCAGCAGCCGTGATTGGGCGGATACGCAGTATTTT. Translated, it gives CASSRDWADTQYF.

The rearrangement links TRBV28 to TRBJ1-6; D is uncertain. Trimming shortened V by 6 bases and J by 13 bases, and 13 bases separated the two germline ends. The CDR3 consists of 12 residues. Germline-derived CDR1 and CDR2 are MDHEN and SYDVKM. CDR3 nucleotide sequence: TGTGCCAGCAGCGAACCGGCCCAGCCCCTCCACTTT. Residues: CASSEPAQPLHF. Full variable domain (missing parts from reference TRBV28 and TRBJ1-6): DVKVTQSSRYLVKRTGEKVFLECVQDMDHENMFWYRQDPGLGLRLIYFSYDVKMKEKGDIPEGYSVSREKKERFSLILESASTNQTSMYLCASSEPAQPLHFGNGTRLTVT.

This chain joins TRBV18 and TRBJ2-7; D possibly corresponds to TRBD2 (6 bases). The CDR3 length is 13 residues. The V gene lost 1 base and the J gene lost 2 bases, with 6 bases spanning the gap. Germline V gene sequence: CDR1 KGHSH, CDR2 LQKENI. CDR3: CASSPRGAYEQYF. The CDR3 DNA sequence: TGTGCCAGCTCACCACGGGGGGCCTACGAGCAGTACTTC.

The gene calls are TRBV7-3 and TRBJ2-2; D remains unclear. Germline V gives CDR1 SGHTA, CDR2 FQGTGA. V lost 5 bases, J lost 6 bases, and 13 bases lay in between. This CDR3 spans 14 amino acids. CDR3 sequence: CASSPVHRPGELFF. DNA of the CDR3: TGTGCCAGCAGCCCGGTCCATCGTCCCGGGGAGCTGTTTTTT. The complete variable domain, with remaining parts taken from reference TRBV7-3 and TRBJ2-2, reads GAGVSQTPSNKVTEKGKYVELRCDPISGHTALYWYRQSLGQGPEFLIYFQGTGAADDSGLPNDRFFAVRPEGSVSTLKIQRTERGDSAVYLCASSPVHRPGELFFGEGSRLTVL.

A single count supports this clone. The chain recombines TRBV5-4 with TRBJ1-1; D not certain. The CDR3 has 15 amino acids. The germline V gene has CDR1 SGHNT and CDR2 YYREEE (reference sequence). V was cut by 2 bases and J by 0 bases, with 11 bases left in between. DNA of the CDR3: TGTGCCAGCAGCTTCGGATTACAGATGAACACTGAAGCTTTCTTT. Its translation is CASSFGLQMNTEAFF.

This rearrangement joins TRBV9 to TRBJ2-5; TRBD1 aligns across 8 bases. Germline V lookup: CDR1 SGDLS, CDR2 YYNGEE. This CDR3 is built from 16 residues. Trimming took 4 bases from V and 2 from J; bases not matched to a gene: 10. CDR3 amino acids: CASSSQLRGLQETQYF. The CDR3, as DNA: TGTGCCAGCAGCTCTCAGCTCAGGGGGCTACAAGAGACCCAGTACTTC. The variable domain in full, completed from reference TRBV9 and TRBJ2-5, reads DSGVTQTPKHLITATGQRVTLRCSPRSGDLSVYWYQQSLDQGLQFLIQYYNGEERAKGNILERFSAQQFPDLHSELNLSSLELGDSALYFCASSSQLRGLQETQYFGPGTRLLVL.

The J gene is TRBJ2-5, the V gene TRBV5-5; 9 bases agree with TRBD2. CDR3 size: 19 residues. Trimming removed 0 bases from V and 5 bases from J; junction bases left unmatched: 17. Germline-derived CDR1 and CDR2 are SGHKS and YYEKEE (reference sequence). The CDR3 is CASSLAAYTGLAGKETQYF. CDR3 DNA sequence: TGTGCCAGCAGCTTGGCCGCATACACGGGACTAGCAGGAAAGGAGACCCAGTACTTC.

The chain is built from TRBV5-6 and TRBJ2-2; D may be TRBD2 (6 bases). V was shortened by 0 bases and J by 5 bases, with 8 bases between the two germline ends. CDR3 length: 14 amino acids. Germline CDR1 reads SGHDT; CDR2 reads YYEEEE. This chain's CDR3 is CASSLVLATGELFF. The CDR3 nucleotides are TGTGCCAGCAGCTTGGTACTAGCAACCGGGGAGCTGTTTTTT.

V usage is TRBV7-2 and J usage is TRBJ2-7; D is ambiguous. Germline CDR1 is SGHTA and CDR2 is FQGNSA. CDR3 length: 12 residues. Trimming left V 6 bases short and J 4 bases short, with 10 bases between. This chain's CDR3 is CASSRTTYEQYF. DNA for the CDR3: TGTGCCAGCAGTCGAACAACTTACGAGCAGTACTTC.